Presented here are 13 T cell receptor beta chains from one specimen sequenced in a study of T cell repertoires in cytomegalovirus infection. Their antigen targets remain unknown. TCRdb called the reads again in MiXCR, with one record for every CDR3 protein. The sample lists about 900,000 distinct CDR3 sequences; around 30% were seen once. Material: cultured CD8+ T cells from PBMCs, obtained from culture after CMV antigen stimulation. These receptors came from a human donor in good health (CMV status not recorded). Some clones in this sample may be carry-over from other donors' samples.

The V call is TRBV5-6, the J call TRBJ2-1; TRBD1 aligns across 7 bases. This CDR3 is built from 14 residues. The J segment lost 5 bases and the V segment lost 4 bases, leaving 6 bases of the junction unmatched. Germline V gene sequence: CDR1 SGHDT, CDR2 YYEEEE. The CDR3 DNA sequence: TGTGCCAGCAGCATACAGGGGTCCCACAATGAGCAGTTCTTC. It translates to CASSIQGSHNEQFF.

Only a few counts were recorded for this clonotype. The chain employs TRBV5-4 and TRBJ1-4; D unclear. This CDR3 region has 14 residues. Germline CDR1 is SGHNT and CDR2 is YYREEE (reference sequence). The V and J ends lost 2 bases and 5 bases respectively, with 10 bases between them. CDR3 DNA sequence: TGTGCCAGCAGCTTTGGCGGGCTCAATGAAAAACTGTTTTTT. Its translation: CASSFGGLNEKLFF.

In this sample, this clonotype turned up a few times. The CDR3 loop is CASSYSGGGPSYNEQFF. The CDR3 DNA is TGTGCCAGCAGTTACTCGGGTGGGGGGCCCTCCTACAATGAGCAGTTCTTC. The chain has TRBV6-5 and TRBJ2-1; the D call may be TRBD1 or TRBD2 (6 bases each). In germline, CDR1 is MNHEY, CDR2 SVGAGI. There are 17 residues in the CDR3. V was trimmed by 0 bases and J by 0 bases, leaving 12 bases between them.

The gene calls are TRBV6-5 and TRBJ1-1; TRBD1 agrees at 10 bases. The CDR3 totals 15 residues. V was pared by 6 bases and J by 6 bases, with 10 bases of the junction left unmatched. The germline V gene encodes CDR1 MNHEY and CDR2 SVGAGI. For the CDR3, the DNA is TGTGCCAGCAGCCATAGTGGGACAGGGGACCCTGAAGCTTTCTTT. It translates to CASSHSGTGDPEAFF.

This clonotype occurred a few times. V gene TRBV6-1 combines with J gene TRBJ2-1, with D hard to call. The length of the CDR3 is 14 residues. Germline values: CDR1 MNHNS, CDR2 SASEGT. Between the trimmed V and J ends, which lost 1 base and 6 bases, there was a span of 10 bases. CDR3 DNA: TGTGCCAGCAGTGAAGTAATAGGTAGCAATGAGCAGTTCTTC. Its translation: CASSEVIGSNEQFF.

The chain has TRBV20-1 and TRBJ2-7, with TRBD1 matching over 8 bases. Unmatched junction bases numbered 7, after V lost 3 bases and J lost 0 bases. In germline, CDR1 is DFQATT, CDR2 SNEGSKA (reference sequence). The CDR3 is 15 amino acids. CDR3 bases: TGCAGTGCTAGCACACCGGGACAGGTCTCCTACGAGCAGTACGTC. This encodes CSASTPGQVSYEQYV.

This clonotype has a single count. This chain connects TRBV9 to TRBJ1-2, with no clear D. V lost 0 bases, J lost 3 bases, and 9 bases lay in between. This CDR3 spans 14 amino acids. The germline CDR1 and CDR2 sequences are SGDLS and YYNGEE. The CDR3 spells CASSVDRRDYGYTF. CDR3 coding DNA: TGTGCCAGCAGCGTAGATCGACGGGACTATGGCTACACCTTC.

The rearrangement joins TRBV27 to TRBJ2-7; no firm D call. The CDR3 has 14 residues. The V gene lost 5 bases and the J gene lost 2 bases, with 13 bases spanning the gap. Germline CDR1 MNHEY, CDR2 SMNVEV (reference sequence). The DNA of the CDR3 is TGTGCCAGCAGTCCGTTCTCGGACCCCTACGAGCAGTACTTC. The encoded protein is CASSPFSDPYEQYF.

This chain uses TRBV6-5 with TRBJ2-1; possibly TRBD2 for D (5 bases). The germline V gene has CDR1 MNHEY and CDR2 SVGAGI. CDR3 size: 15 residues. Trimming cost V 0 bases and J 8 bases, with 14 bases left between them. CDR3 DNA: TGTGCCAGCAGTTACTCGAATCGGGGTTTCGATGAGCAGTTCTTC. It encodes CASSYSNRGFDEQFF.

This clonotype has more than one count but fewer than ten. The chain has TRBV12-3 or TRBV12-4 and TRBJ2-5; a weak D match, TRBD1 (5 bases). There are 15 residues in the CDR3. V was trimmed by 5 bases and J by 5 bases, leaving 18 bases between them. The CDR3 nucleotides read TGTGCCAGCAGTGTTAGGGGTCCCGAGAGGGAGACCCAGTACTTC. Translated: CASSVRGPERETQYF.

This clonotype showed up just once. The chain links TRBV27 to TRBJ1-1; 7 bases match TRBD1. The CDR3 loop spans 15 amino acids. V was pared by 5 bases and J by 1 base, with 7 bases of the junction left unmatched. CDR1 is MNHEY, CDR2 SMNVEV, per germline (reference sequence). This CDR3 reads CASSPTQGTNTEAFF. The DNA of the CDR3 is TGTGCCAGCAGTCCAACACAGGGGACGAACACTGAAGCTTTCTTT.

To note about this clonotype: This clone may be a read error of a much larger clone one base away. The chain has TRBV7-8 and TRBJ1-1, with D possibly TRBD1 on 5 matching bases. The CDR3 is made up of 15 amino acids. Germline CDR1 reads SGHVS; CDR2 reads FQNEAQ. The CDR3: CVSSPGKQSRSEAFF. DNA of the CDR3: TGTGTCAGCAGCCCAGGGAAGCAATCGAGGTCTGAAGCTTTCTTT.

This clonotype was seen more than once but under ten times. The CDR3 coding sequence is TGTGCCAGCAGCTTAATAGCGGGACCGCAAGAGACCCAGTACTTC. It codes for CASSLIAGPQETQYF. This chain uses TRBV7-3 with TRBJ2-5; 8 nucleotides align to TRBD2. This CDR3 is built from 15 residues. Per germline, CDR1 SGHTA and CDR2 FQGTGA. V dropped 1 base and J dropped 2; count of bases not matched to a gene: 3.